The 19 T cell receptor beta chains below were found in one sample sequenced in a study of shared clonotypes between healthy human individuals. Method: immunoSEQ multiplex PCR; TCRdb's copy keeps in-frame clones and lacks some. The repertoire holds about 1.5 million clones, with roughly 96% as singletons. Sample: naive CD4+ T cells sorted from blood. The subset here: CD45RA+ positively selected. The receptors come from a man younger than 45 in good health.

The chain combines TRBV5-1 with TRBJ2-1; TRBD1 matches 11 bases. The CDR3 consists of 17 residues. From germline, CDR1 is SGHRS and CDR2 YFSETQ. Trimming removed 0 bases from V and 7 bases from J; junction bases left unmatched: 9. The CDR3, as DNA: TGCGCCAGCAGCTTGGATTTTATAGGGACAGGGGGAAATGAGCAGTTCTTC. Protein sequence: CASSLDFIGTGGNEQFF. Based on the CDR3 plus reference TRBV5-1 and TRBJ2-1, the full variable domain is KAGVTQTPRYLIKTRGQQVTLSCSPISGHRSVSWYQQTPGQGLQFLFEYFSETQRNKGNFPGRFSGRQFSNSRSEMNVSTLELGDSALYLCASSLDFIGTGGNEQFFGPGTRLTVL.

The chain employs TRBV5-1 and TRBJ1-2, with 9 bases lining up with TRBD1. The CDR3 covers 13 residues. Germline CDR1 is SGHRS and CDR2 is YFSETQ. Losses at the gene ends were 0 bases for V and 7 bases for J; bases not matched to a gene: 1. The CDR3 coding sequence is TGCGCCAGCAGCTTGGACAGGGGGCCTGGCTACACCTTC. Protein: CASSLDRGPGYTF.

This chain uses TRBV5-1 with TRBJ1-4; D is possibly TRBD1 (5 bases). The V end lost 0 bases, the J end lost 7 bases, and 10 bases lay between the germline ends. The germline gives CDR1 SGHRS, CDR2 YFSETQ. This CDR3 has 14 residues. CDR3 sequence: CASSLGGASEKLFF. The CDR3 DNA reads TGCGCCAGCAGCTTGGGGGGCGCGTCTGAAAAACTGTTTTTT.

This chain uses TRBV5-1 with TRBJ1-3; D gene unclear. Trimming took off 5 bases at V and 0 bases at J, with 9 bases between the two ends. The CDR3 runs 14 residues. Germline V gene lookup returns CDR1 SGHRS and CDR2 YFSETQ. The CDR3 is CASRGTVSGNTIYF. The CDR3 DNA is TGCGCCAGCAGGGGAACGGTCTCTGGAAACACCATATATTTT.

The chain links TRBV10-1 to TRBJ2-1, with D possibly matching TRBD1 (5 bases). This CDR3 is 11 amino acids long. Trimming shortened V by 5 bases and J by 10 bases, and 9 bases separated the two germline ends. The germline V gene encodes CDR1 WNHNN and CDR2 SYGVQD (reference sequence). As DNA, the CDR3 is TGCGCCAGCAGTCACGCAGGGGAGCAGTTCTTC. Protein product: CASSHAGEQFF.

The genes are TRBV5-5 and TRBJ1-3; 8 bases are a match to TRBD1. V was clipped by 4 bases and J by 0 bases; unmatched bases: 9. Germline CDR1 and CDR2: SGHKS and YYEKEE (reference sequence). The CDR3 runs to 17 residues. CDR3: CASSPTGATSSGNTIYF. CDR3 sequence (DNA): TGTGCCAGCAGCCCGACAGGGGCCACGAGCTCTGGAAACACCATATATTTT.

This clone was detected once. Additional DNA sequences in this sample encode the identical CDR3. This chain connects TRBV5-1 to TRBJ2-1; no clear D gene. This CDR3 contains 15 residues. Germline CDR1 SGHRS, CDR2 YFSETQ. V dropped 2 bases and J dropped 0 bases, with 9 bases sitting between them. The CDR3 loop is CASSLERSSYNEQFF. The CDR3 nucleotides read TGCGCCAGCAGCTTAGAAAGGAGCTCCTACAATGAGCAGTTCTTC. Variable domain in full (rest from reference TRBV5-1 and TRBJ2-1): KAGVTQTPRYLIKTRGQQVTLSCSPISGHRSVSWYQQTPGQGLQFLFEYFSETQRNKGNFPGRFSGRQFSNSRSEMNVSTLELGDSALYLCASSLERSSYNEQFFGPGTRLTVL.

In this sample, this clone turned up once. V gene TRBV7-9 combines with J gene TRBJ2-2, with TRBD2 as a possible D gene (5 bases). Trimming took 3 bases from V and 9 from J, leaving 8 bases between them. Germline V CDR1 and CDR2: SEHNR, FQNEAQ (reference sequence). CDR3 length: 12 amino acids. The DNA for the CDR3 is TGTGCCAGCAGCTTGACTACAAGGGAGCTGTTTTTT. Translated, it gives CASSLTTRELFF. The variable domain in full, with the rest retrieved from reference TRBV7-9 and TRBJ2-2, is DTGVSQNPRHKITKRGQNVTFRCDPISEHNRLYWYRQTLGQGPEFLTYFQNEAQLEKSRLLSDRFSAERPKGSFSTLEIQRTEQGDSAMYLCASSLTTRELFFGEGSRLTVL.

This chain links TRBV4-1 with TRBJ2-7; the D gene could be TRBD1 or TRBD2 (6 bases each). This CDR3 has 16 amino acids. Trimming shortened V by 4 bases and J by 3 bases, and 19 bases separated the two germline ends. Germline V gives CDR1 MGHRA, CDR2 YSYEKL. CDR3 in DNA: TGCGCCAGCAGCCGTAGGTGGGAACAGGGAGGCTACGAGCAGTACTTC. This sequence encodes CASSRRWEQGGYEQYF.

V usage is TRBV23-1 and J usage is TRBJ2-7; a weak D match, TRBD1 (7 bases). TRBV23-1 belongs to the ORF category, with a function that is uncertain. This CDR3 contains 16 residues. Trimming took 2 bases from V and 5 from J, leaving 19 bases between them. Here the CDR3 reads CASSQMESGGGDEQYF. Written as DNA, the CDR3 is TGCGCCAGCAGTCAAATGGAGTCAGGGGGAGGCGACGAGCAGTACTTC.

The chain is built from TRBV10-3 and TRBJ2-1; TRBD2 might be the D (5 bases). Germline CDR1 is ENHRY and CDR2 is SYGVKD. The CDR3 extends over 16 amino acids. Deletions cut 0 bases from V and 0 bases from J, with 9 bases between. For the CDR3, the DNA is TGTGCCATCAGTGAGTCAGGCGGGCGCTCCTACAATGAGCAGTTCTTC. Protein: CAISESGGRSYNEQFF.

The rearrangement uses TRBV7-9 and TRBJ2-7; D gene uncertain. CDR3 size: 14 residues. Germline V gives CDR1 SEHNR, CDR2 FQNEAQ (reference sequence). V gave up 1 base and J gave up 0 bases, with 7 bases separating them. CDR3 loop: CASSLGPNSYEQYF. CDR3 coding DNA: TGTGCCAGCAGCTTAGGACCAAACTCCTACGAGCAGTACTTC.

The chain uses TRBV4-1 and TRBJ2-5; 7 positions match TRBD1. Looked up from germline, CDR1 is MGHRA and CDR2 is YSYEKL. The ends lost 4 bases at V and 6 bases at J; junction bases unmatched: 8. The CDR3 has 14 amino acids. CDR3 in DNA: TGCGCCAGCAGCCCTTTACAGGGGCAGCAGACCCAGTACTTC. Its protein product is CASSPLQGQQTQYF.

The chain couples TRBV5-1 to TRBJ2-7; tentatively, D is TRBD2 (6 bases). V was clipped by 4 bases and J by 2 bases, with 19 bases between them. CDR3 size: 16 residues. Per germline, CDR1 SGHRS and CDR2 YFSETQ. The CDR3 coding sequence is TGCGCCAGCAGCGAACGCCCCGGGACTGGTACCTACGAGCAGTACTTC. Its protein is CASSERPGTGTYEQYF.

This clone was counted once. The rearrangement links TRBV5-1 to TRBJ2-1; possibly TRBD1 for D (5 bases). This CDR3 has 13 amino acids. V lost 3 bases, J lost 8 bases, and 12 bases lay in between. The germline V gene encodes CDR1 SGHRS and CDR2 YFSETQ. CDR3 nucleotides: TGCGCCAGCAGCTCCCTAAGGGGCGATGAGCAGTTCTTC. It translates to CASSSLRGDEQFF.

The chain carries TRBV14 and TRBJ2-1, with 8 bases that match TRBD2. The CDR3 covers 15 residues. CDR1 is SGHDN, CDR2 FVKESK, per germline. With 1 base clipped from V and 2 bases from J, the junction kept 1 base outside the gene matches. The CDR3, as DNA: TGTGCCAGCAGCCAAGGACTAGCGACCTACAATGAGCAGTTCTTC. Its translation: CASSQGLATYNEQFF.

The rearrangement links TRBV9 to TRBJ2-7; D is unresolved. CDR3 length: 14 residues. Per the germline V gene, CDR1 is SGDLS and CDR2 is YYNGEE. V lost 0 bases and J 2 bases, leaving 9 bases between the germline ends. The CDR3 DNA reads as TGTGCCAGCAGCGTAGCCCATACCACCTACGAGCAGTACTTC. Its translation is CASSVAHTTYEQYF.

Points on this clone: Other nucleotide sequences from this sample produce the same CDR3. The gene calls are TRBV9 and TRBJ2-5; D call uncertain. CDR3 length: 14 amino acids. Germline loops: CDR1 SGDLS, CDR2 YYNGEE. V was clipped by 2 bases and J by 2 bases, with 10 bases between them. The CDR3 nucleotides read TGTGCCAGCAGCGTGGGCAGGTCACAAGAGACCCAGTACTTC. It translates to CASSVGRSQETQYF.

The chain uses TRBV19 and TRBJ2-7; TRBD1 agrees at 11 bases. Germline CDR1 and CDR2: LNHDA and SQIVND (reference sequence). CDR3 length: 15 amino acids. Unmatched junction bases numbered 4, after V lost 2 bases and J lost 4 bases. The DNA of the CDR3 is TGTGCCAGTAGTATACAGGACAGGGGGCTGTACGAGCAGTACTTC. Residues: CASSIQDRGLYEQYF.